The T cell receptor beta chain under discussion was sequenced for a study of T cells in Graves' hyperthyroidism and ophthalmopathy (dated by TCRdb to between 2018 and 2020). Describing the broader study: Peripheral blood was sampled at the time of initial diagnosis, prior to any treatment. TCR V-J signatures able to tell the groups apart were searched for in a discovery cohort of more than 90 patients, of whom 43 had Graves' ophthalmopathy and roughly 57 had stable Graves' hyperthyroidism. Prospective prediction of ophthalmopathy was tested in an independent validation cohort consisting of some 20 hyperthyroidism patients and 17 patients who later progressed to ophthalmopathy. For training and testing, the 100 or so patients in the discovery cohort were randomly divided in a 7:3 ratio. In addition, the study compared T-cell repertoires in thyroid tissue and in blood from five to seven Graves' hyperthyroidism patients. Following sampling, methimazole starting at 30 mg daily was given to hyperthyroidism patients, and high-dose intravenous methylprednisolone was given to ophthalmopathy patients. The paper reports TCR Vbeta CDR3 sequencing of approximately 140 peripheral blood samples: 43 ophthalmopathy, approximately 74 hyperthyroidism and 17 progressor patients.

Sequences MNHNS (CDR1) and SASEGT (CDR2) are obtained from the germline V gene. V and J are truncated by 5 bases and 4 bases respectively, leaving an intervening sequence of 18 bases. Taken from cysteine to phenylalanine, the CDR3 has 15 residues. Solely the CDR3 DNA is kept, with 45 bases framed from the first base. Stable Graves' hyperthyroidism was defined as no progression to ophthalmopathy during 18 months of follow-up. The hyperthyroidism patients were between 18 and 65 years old and newly diagnosed, with a disease duration of less than 2 months. Exclusion was applied to patients with uncontrolled infections, other autoimmune diseases, pregnancy or lactation. Diagnoses relied on clinical symptoms, serum thyroxine and TRAb, thyroid ultrasound and orbital computed tomography. Ficoll-Paque density gradient centrifugation was used to isolate PBMCs from 9.5 to 10 ml of fresh peripheral blood. Trizol reagent was used to extract total RNA, and RNA quality was then checked on an Agilent 2100 Bioanalyzer.

TCR beta CDR3 regions were amplified from RNA transcripts. The TCR CDR3 was subjected to a first round of RT-PCR using the HTBI primer set and the Qiagen OneStep RT-PCR kit. The libraries were constructed in a second round of multiplex PCR and then size-selected and purified. Sequencing of the libraries was done on an Illumina HiSeq2000 using paired-end 100 bp reads. Per the source publication's procedure: SOAPnuke was used to process the raw data, removing reads that contained adapters or uncalled bases, had a mean Phred below 15, or lacked an exact match to the constant primer or identifier. COPE v1.2.5 was used to merge the high-quality paired reads, and each unique nucleotide sequence was defined as a clonotype. MiTCR v1.1 was used to align the clonotypes against IMGT TRBV, TRBD and TRBJ reference segments. Only V-J combinations with frequency above 0.0001, covering 99% to 99.2% of repertoires, were analysed. A TCS score was defined as the ratio between F50 (clonal expansion) and ExV (chaos), using BLOSUM62-based TCRdist between CDR3 peptides within each V-J. Welch's t-statistics and random forest reduced roughly 530 V-J features to roughly 13, which were used in a naive Bayes classifier (R e1071). TCRdb reworked the public reads: Q25 trimming with fastp, MiXCR clone assembly, productive beta chains retained. Duplicate CDR3 protein sequences are folded into a single record with the most common DNA and genes. TCRdb, not the authors, supplied the V and J calls. The sample table records some 350,000 distinct CDR3 sequences; about a fifth of these occur just once. The ten largest account for around 4% of the sample.

Remarks on this clonotype: No antigen is known for it. No base-level quality is on record; no much larger clone is a single base apart.

Overall study results and their limits: Most expanded thyroid clonotypes (frequency above 0.001) were also detected in blood, a finding suggesting that blood repertoires may reflect thyroid immune responses. A model built on a 13 V-J signature distinguished ophthalmopathy from stable hyperthyroidism, reaching about 88% sensitivity and about 81% specificity in cross-validation and 80%/75% in testing. During validation, the model predicted progression to ophthalmopathy a median of around 6 months ahead of onset, with approximately 70% sensitivity and 72% to 85% specificity. Sample size was not statistically predetermined, and blinding of investigators to group allocation was not performed.

The V and J genes are TRBV6-1 and TRBJ2-7; the D gene identity is not certain. The source of this sequence is a woman in her late teens or twenties with Graves' hyperthyroidism. The sequenced sample was blood. DNA sequence: TGTGCCAGCAGTCCGCCACGTGATGCCAAGTACGAGCAGTACTTC. Its protein is CASSPPRDAKYEQYF.